This T cell receptor (beta chain) originates from a study of blood T cell repertoires in COVID-19. Looking at the study overall: Samples of COVID-19 (acute and convalescent) were obtained from the United States, Italy and Spain. The analysed material was cDNA or gDNA that came from T cells, B-cell-depleted T cells, or PBMCs.

TCRdb's copy holds only in-frame clones and misses some; the assay was immunoSEQ multiplex PCR. The sample lists 300,000 to 400,000 clones, around 84% occurring once. Per germline, CDR1 LNHDA and CDR2 SQIVND (reference sequence). V was clipped by 4 bases and J by 4 bases, with 19 bases between them. The CDR3 has 16 amino acids. The rearrangement links TRBV19 to TRBJ1-1; tentative D call: TRBD1 (5 bases). This sequence originates from a human donor in a cohort sampled during active COVID-19. The sequenced sample consisted of peripheral blood. CDR3 protein: CASSKRDSQGGTEAFF. In DNA, the CDR3 is TGTGCCAGTAGTAAACGGGACTCCCAAGGAGGCACTGAAGCTTTCTTT.